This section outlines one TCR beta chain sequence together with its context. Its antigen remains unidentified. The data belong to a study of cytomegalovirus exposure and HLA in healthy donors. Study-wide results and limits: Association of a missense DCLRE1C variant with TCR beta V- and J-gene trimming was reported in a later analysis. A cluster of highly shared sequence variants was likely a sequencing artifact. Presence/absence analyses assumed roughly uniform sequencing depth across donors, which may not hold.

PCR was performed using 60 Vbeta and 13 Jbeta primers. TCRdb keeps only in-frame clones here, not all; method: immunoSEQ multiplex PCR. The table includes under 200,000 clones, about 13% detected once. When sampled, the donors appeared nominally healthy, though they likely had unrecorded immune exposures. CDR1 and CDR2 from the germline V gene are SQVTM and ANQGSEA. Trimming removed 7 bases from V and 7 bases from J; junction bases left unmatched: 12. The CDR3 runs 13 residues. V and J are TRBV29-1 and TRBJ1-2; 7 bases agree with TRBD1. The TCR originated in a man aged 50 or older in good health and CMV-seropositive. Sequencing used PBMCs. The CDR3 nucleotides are TGCAGCGGAAGGATGGAGGGGGCGCGTGGCTACACCTTC. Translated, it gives CSGRMEGARGYTF. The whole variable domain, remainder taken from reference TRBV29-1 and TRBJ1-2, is SAVISQKPSRDICQRGTSLTIQCQVDSQVTMMFWYRQQPGQSLTLIATANQGSEATYESGFVIDKFPISRPNLTFSTLTVSNMSPEDSSIYLCSGRMEGARGYTFGSGTRLTVV.